The 20 T cell receptor beta chains listed next were all sequenced from one sample in a study of blood T cell repertoires in COVID-19. Sequenced by immunoSEQ multiplex PCR; TCRdb stores in-frame clones only, minus some. The table has under 50,000 clones, roughly 85% seen once. The sequenced sample consisted of peripheral blood. These receptor sequences come from a human donor in a cohort sampled during active COVID-19.

The chain employs TRBV9 and TRBJ1-2; 7 bases align to TRBD1. J gave up 7 bases and V 0 bases, and 9 bases lay outside the gene matches. Germline CDR1 SGDLS, CDR2 YYNGEE. This CDR3 is 15 amino acids long. CDR3 nucleotides: TGTGCCAGCAGCGTAGCGGGAGGGGGCGCCGTTGGCTACACCTTC. Its protein is CASSVAGGGAVGYTF.

The rearrangement uses TRBV7-2 and TRBJ2-6; D possibly corresponds to TRBD2 (5 bases). Germline V gene lookup returns CDR1 SGHTA and CDR2 FQGNSA. CDR3 length equals 17 residues. V gave up 2 bases and J gave up 1 base, with 12 bases separating them. CDR3 DNA: TGTGCCAGCAGCTTACAGAGGGCTACGTCTGGGGCCAACGTCCTGACTTTC. It encodes CASSLQRATSGANVLTF.

The DNA for the CDR3 is TGCAGTGCCAGTGCGGGGAACACTGAAGCTTTCTTT. Encoded protein: CSASAGNTEAFF. The chain combines TRBV20-1 with TRBJ1-1; no firm D call. Germline V gene data show CDR1 as DFQATT and CDR2 as SNEGSKA (reference sequence). Deletions cut 6 bases from V and 1 base from J, with 9 bases between. The CDR3 consists of 12 residues.

The chain recombines TRBV7-9 with TRBJ2-2, with D unclear. This CDR3 comprises 18 residues. Germline lookup yields CDR1 SEHNR and CDR2 FQNEAQ (reference sequence). The V and J ends lost 3 bases and 7 bases respectively, with 24 bases between them. CDR3 nucleotide sequence: TGTGCCAGCAGCTTTTGGCGCGGTCCGACGTCATCCAGCGGGGAGCTGTTTTTT. Its protein is CASSFWRGPTSSSGELFF. Looking up the rest from reference TRBV7-9 and TRBJ2-2 gives the full variable domain: DTGVSQNPRHKITKRGQNVTFRCDPISEHNRLYWYRQTLGQGPEFLTYFQNEAQLEKSRLLSDRFSAERPKGSFSTLEIQRTEQGDSAMYLCASSFWRGPTSSSGELFFGEGSRLTVL.

The rearrangement links TRBV6-5 to TRBJ1-1; possible D gene TRBD1, 5 bases. Germline V gives CDR1 MNHEY, CDR2 SVGAGI. There are 13 residues in the CDR3. Deletions cut 6 bases from V and 3 bases from J, with 11 bases between. The chain's CDR3 is CASRSWGDTEAFF. CDR3 DNA: TGTGCCAGCAGGTCATGGGGGGACACTGAAGCTTTCTTT.

The V and J genes are TRBV23-1 and TRBJ2-6, with D possibly being TRBD1 (5 bases). TRBV23-1 is placed among ORFs of uncertain function. V was clipped by 4 bases and J by 2 bases, with 12 bases between them. The CDR3 is 16 residues long. The CDR3 sequence is CASSRLSGTGANVLTF. The CDR3 DNA reads as TGCGCCAGCAGTCGACTCTCAGGGACTGGGGCCAACGTCCTGACTTTC.

V usage is TRBV19 and J usage is TRBJ2-7, with D possibly TRBD1 on 6 matching bases. Trimming took 5 bases from V and 3 from J, leaving 14 bases between them. The CDR3 extends over 14 amino acids. Germline V gene data show CDR1 as LNHDA and CDR2 as SQIVND (reference sequence). DNA of the CDR3: TGTGCCAGTAGTGTCGCCGGGACAAACTACGAGCAGTACTTC. Protein product: CASSVAGTNYEQYF.

The chain is built from TRBV7-6 and TRBJ2-3, with 8 bases that match TRBD2. Germline trimming cut 1 base from V and 15 bases from J; bases unmatched to any gene: 12. Germline V gene lookup returns CDR1 SGHVS and CDR2 FNYEAQ. The CDR3 loop spans 14 amino acids. The CDR3 region is CASSLEASGPTTYF. The CDR3 coding sequence is TGTGCCAGCAGCTTAGAGGCTAGCGGGCCGACCACCTATTTT.

This clone was seen just once. The chain has TRBV18 and TRBJ2-2; the match to TRBD2 covers 8 bases. Trimming at V came to 2 bases and at J to 4 bases, leaving 12 bases not matched to a gene. The CDR3 is 18 residues long. Germline V gene data show CDR1 as KGHSH and CDR2 as LQKENI. CDR3 nucleotides: TGTGCCAGCTCACCAGAGGGGAGTAGCGGGGCGACCACCGGGGAGCTGTTTTTT. It codes for CASSPEGSSGATTGELFF.

This sequence joins TRBV5-1 and TRBJ2-2, with 7 positions matching TRBD1. This CDR3 region has 14 residues. V lost 2 bases, J lost 4 bases, and 2 bases stayed unmatched. The germline V gene encodes CDR1 SGHRS and CDR2 YFSETQ. The CDR3 protein is CASSLRDSTGELFF. CDR3 DNA sequence: TGCGCCAGCAGCTTAAGGGACAGCACCGGGGAGCTGTTTTTT.

V and J are TRBV12-5 and TRBJ2-1; D is unclear. This CDR3 has 13 residues. The ends were cut back, 7 bases at V and 5 bases at J, with 12 bases in the middle. Germline CDR1 reads LGHNT; CDR2 reads FRNRAP. For the CDR3, the DNA is TGTGCTAGTGCCTCCCAGAACAACAATGAGCAGTTCTTC. It encodes CASASQNNNEQFF.

The V call is TRBV24-1, the J call TRBJ2-2, with 10 nucleotides matching TRBD2. Losses at the gene ends were 4 bases for V and 4 bases for J; bases not matched to a gene: 11. The CDR3 is 18 amino acids. From germline, CDR1 is KGHDR and CDR2 SFDVKD. The CDR3, as DNA: TGTGCCACCAGTGACTCACCCGGAGCGGGAGGGGTCACCGGGGAGCTGTTTTTT. Translated, it gives CATSDSPGAGGVTGELFF.

This chain uses TRBV7-2 with TRBJ2-5; TRBD1 matches at 9 bases. The trim removed 5 bases at V and 5 bases at J, leaving 9 bases unmatched. This CDR3 comprises 15 residues. Germline CDR1 SGHTA, CDR2 FQGNSA. For the CDR3, the DNA is TGTGCCAGCAGCGGGGGAACAGGGGGCTGGGAGACCCAGTACTTC. Protein product: CASSGGTGGWETQYF.

The chain is built from TRBV15 and TRBJ2-1; TRBD1 agrees at 8 bases. This CDR3 has 15 residues. CDR1 LNHNV and CDR2 YYDKDF come from the germline V gene (reference sequence). Germline trimming cut 5 bases from V and 2 bases from J; bases unmatched to any gene: 5. CDR3: CATSLDRGPYNEQFF. In nucleotides, the CDR3 is TGTGCCACCAGCCTCGACAGGGGACCCTACAATGAGCAGTTCTTC.

This clone was detected once. This chain uses TRBV28 with TRBJ1-1, with 8 positions matching TRBD1. The trim removed 6 bases at V and 4 bases at J, leaving 10 bases unmatched. The CDR3 is made up of 15 amino acids. CDR1 and CDR2 from the germline V gene are MDHEN and SYDVKM. Here the CDR3 DNA reads TGTGCCAGCAGCGAACTACAGGGGGGGGGCACTGAAGCTTTCTTT. Amino acids: CASSELQGGGTEAFF.

This clone came up a few times. The chain recombines TRBV6-5 with TRBJ1-4; no definite D call. V was pared by 0 bases and J by 3 bases, with 8 bases between. The CDR3 loop spans 15 amino acids. Germline V gene sequence: CDR1 MNHEY, CDR2 SVGAGI. CDR3 in amino acids: CASSYSPSSNEKLFF. The CDR3, as DNA: TGTGCCAGCAGTTACTCTCCCAGTTCTAATGAAAAACTGTTTTTT.

Only a few counts were recorded for this clone. The chain recombines TRBV6-5 with TRBJ2-1; weak D call: TRBD1 (5 bases). Germline V CDR1 and CDR2: MNHEY, SVGAGI. The CDR3 runs to 12 residues. Trimming removed 7 bases at V and 6 bases at J, with 10 bases between. In nucleotides, the CDR3 is TGTGCCAGCACTAAAGACAGCAATGAGCAGTTCTTC. Encoded protein: CASTKDSNEQFF.

The rearrangement links TRBV25-1 to TRBJ1-6; TRBD1 matches at 9 bases. Trimming removed 6 bases from V and 7 bases from J; junction bases left unmatched: 4. Germline CDR1 reads MGHDK; CDR2 reads SYGVNS. The CDR3 covers 14 residues. The CDR3 sequence: CASRRGQGNSPLHF. The DNA for the CDR3 is TGTGCCAGCAGGAGGGGACAGGGAAATTCACCCCTCCACTTT.

In this sample, this clone turned up once. The V gene is TRBV3-1 (or the pseudogene TRBV3-2), the J gene TRBJ2-1, with 8 bases aligning to TRBD2. The length of the CDR3 is 14 residues. Trimming removed 4 bases from V and 5 bases from J; junction bases left unmatched: 4. Germline V gene data show CDR1 as LGHDT and CDR2 as YNNKEL (reference sequence). CDR3 coding DNA: TGTGCCAGCAGCCTTACTAGCGGAGACAATGAGCAGTTCTTC. Translated, it gives CASSLTSGDNEQFF.

This rearrangement joins TRBV5-1 to TRBJ2-5; 7 nucleotides align to TRBD1. V was clipped by 4 bases and J by 3 bases; unmatched bases: 3. Germline V gives CDR1 SGHRS, CDR2 YFSETQ. This CDR3 has 13 amino acids. CDR3 in amino acids: CASSITGEETQYF. The CDR3 DNA follows: TGCGCCAGCAGCATCACAGGGGAAGAGACCCAGTACTTC.